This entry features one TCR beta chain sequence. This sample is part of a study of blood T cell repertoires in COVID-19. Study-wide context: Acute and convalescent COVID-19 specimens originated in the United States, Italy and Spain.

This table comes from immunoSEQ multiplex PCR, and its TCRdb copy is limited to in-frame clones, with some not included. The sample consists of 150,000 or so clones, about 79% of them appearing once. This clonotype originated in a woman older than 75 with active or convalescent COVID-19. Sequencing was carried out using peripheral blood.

CDR3 sequence (DNA): TGCGCCAGCAGCAAACTAGCGGGGGGAGGGGAGACCCAGTACTTC. This sequence encodes CASSKLAGGGETQYF. The V call is TRBV10-2, the J call TRBJ2-5; 12 bases map to TRBD2. This CDR3 is built from 15 residues. With V trimmed by 6 bases and J by 5 bases, 7 bases remained unmatched. CDR1 is WSHSY and CDR2 is SAAADI in the germline V gene.